This T cell receptor (beta chain) was sequenced for a study of blood T cell repertoires in COVID-19. On the study more broadly: The United States, Italy and Spain provided the acute and convalescent COVID-19 samples. Sources were T cells, B-cell-depleted T cells, or PBMCs; the material itself was cDNA or gDNA.

In the original analysis: By means of reference gene primer amplification, nucleated cell counts were estimated. Here immunoSEQ multiplex PCR was the method, and the copy in TCRdb shows in-frame clones only, minus some. Clone size and the V and J calls come from that table; the DNA yielded D and trimming. Here the sample spans about 180,000 clones, approximately 80% being singletons. Clinical histories supplied by participants themselves formed the basis of cohort assignment. The V and J ends lost 6 bases and 1 base respectively, with 15 bases between them. CDR3 length equals 15 residues. From germline, CDR1 is SGHTA and CDR2 FQGNSA.

The sequencing input was PBMCs or T cells enriched from blood (not recorded which). The TCR comes from a man in his fifties or sixties who had been exposed to COVID-19. V is TRBV7-2 and J is TRBJ1-1, with a possible D match to TRBD1 (5 bases). CDR3 residues: CASRSVGGTNTEAFF. CDR3 nucleotides: TGTGCCAGCAGGTCCGTGGGGGGGACGAACACTGAAGCTTTCTTT.